These 26 T cell receptor beta chains share one sample of origin, sequenced in a study of T cells after yellow fever vaccination. TCRdb re-called the 5' RACE reads through MiXCR, storing one row per CDR3 protein. The repertoire holds roughly 310,000 distinct CDR3 sequences, with around 3.9% as singletons. This material consisted of PBMCs, taken on the day of the yellow fever booster vaccination. The receptors stem from a man aged 18 to 30 who received the YFV17D yellow fever vaccine.

J is TRBJ2-3 and V is TRBV5-5; 11 bases map to TRBD2. Germline CDR1 SGHKS, CDR2 YYEKEE (reference sequence). V shed 4 bases and J 2 bases; nucleotides not matched to a gene: 12. This CDR3 contains 18 residues. CDR3 region: CASSVELAGGLNTDTQYF. In DNA form, the CDR3 reads TGTGCCAGCAGCGTAGAGCTAGCGGGGGGCCTCAACACAGATACGCAGTATTTT.

In this sample, this clonotype turned up a few times. One end of the junction fails to match germline, which may point to a read error. This chain joins TRBV12-3 or TRBV12-4 and TRBJ2-7; D gene unclear. The CDR3 is made up of 11 amino acids. The CDR3 is CASSKAPKPDF. The CDR3 DNA is TGTGCCAGCAGCAAAGCCCCTAAACCAGACTTC.

This clonotype appeared many times. The V gene is TRBV7-2, the J gene TRBJ2-3; D is unresolved. CDR1 SGHTA and CDR2 FQGNSA come from the germline V gene. The germline V and J ends were trimmed by 6 bases and 1 base, with 8 bases remaining between them. CDR3 size: 13 residues. DNA for the CDR3: TGTGCCAGCAGGAGGACGGGCACAGATACGCAGTATTTT. It translates to CASRRTGTDTQYF.

This clonotype was seen at least ten times. This rearrangement joins TRBV11-2 to TRBJ2-1; D unclear. The V gene's germline CDR1 is SGHAT and CDR2 FQNNGV. There are 16 residues in the CDR3. Trimming left V 3 bases short and J 7 bases short, with 19 bases between. CDR3 amino acids: CASSFDGFVVLNEQFF. DNA for the CDR3: TGTGCCAGCAGCTTCGACGGCTTCGTGGTGCTAAATGAGCAGTTCTTC.

This clonotype has at least ten counts. The chain has TRBV5-1 and TRBJ2-1; 9 positions match TRBD2. Germline-derived CDR1 and CDR2 are SGHRS and YFSETQ. V lost 1 base to trimming and J lost 10 bases; unmatched junction nucleotides: 9. CDR3 length: 15 amino acids. In nucleotides, the CDR3 is TGCGCCAGCAGCTTGAGGATAGCGGGGGCTGGAGAGCAGTTCTTC. It encodes CASSLRIAGAGEQFF.

In DNA form, the CDR3 reads TGTGCCAGCAGTCCAGCGCCATTTGGGACAGGGGTCTACGAGCAGTACTTC. As protein: CASSPAPFGTGVYEQYF. The chain joins TRBV6-6 to TRBJ2-7; 10 nucleotides line up with TRBD1. This CDR3 contains 17 residues. Germline values: CDR1 MNHNY, CDR2 SVGAGI (reference sequence). The ends lost 5 bases at V and 3 bases at J; junction bases unmatched: 13.

CDR3 nucleotides: TGTGCCAGCAGTCCTAATCCCGGGACAGGGTTTCCCGGGGAGCTGTTTTTT. It translates to CASSPNPGTGFPGELFF. This chain uses TRBV27 with TRBJ2-2, with 9 nucleotides matching TRBD1. The germline V gene has CDR1 MNHEY and CDR2 SMNVEV (reference sequence). The CDR3 covers 17 residues. Trimming removed 5 bases from V and 6 bases from J; junction bases left unmatched: 13.

This clonotype was counted many times. The V and J genes are TRBV5-6 and TRBJ2-1; D is possibly TRBD1 (5 bases). This CDR3 region has 15 residues. Germline assignment: CDR1 SGHDT and CDR2 YYEEEE. With 4 bases removed from V and 4 bases from J, the gap between germline ends came to 15 bases. In nucleotides, the CDR3 is TGTGCCAGCAGCGAGGCCGGCAGGGCATACAATGAGCAGTTCTTC. Translating it yields CASSEAGRAYNEQFF. The variable domain in full, with the rest retrieved from reference TRBV5-6 and TRBJ2-1, is DAGVTQSPTHLIKTRGQQVTLRCSPKSGHDTVSWYQQALGQGPQFIFQYYEEEERQRGNFPDRFSGHQFPNYSSELNVNALLLGDSALYLCASSEAGRAYNEQFFGPGTRLTVL.

This clonotype came up many times. The V call is TRBV5-1, the J call TRBJ1-5; TRBD1 matches at 7 bases. V lost 0 bases, J lost 3 bases, and 3 bases stayed unmatched. The CDR3 is made up of 15 amino acids. Germline assignment: CDR1 SGHRS and CDR2 YFSETQ. CDR3 DNA: TGCGCCAGCAGCTTGGGGGACAGCCCCAATCAGCCCCAGCATTTT. Translated: CASSLGDSPNQPQHF.

In its sample, this clonotype was seen many times. At one end, the junction sequence differs from germline, possibly due to a read error. The chain employs TRBV24-1 and TRBJ2-2; 7 nucleotides agree with TRBD1. This CDR3 has 14 residues. The germline V gene has CDR1 KGHDR and CDR2 SFDVKD. CDR3 residues: CATSNTGVPGELFF. Here the CDR3 DNA reads TGTGCCACCAGCAATACAGGGGTCCCCGGAGAGCTGTTTTTT.

The chain employs TRBV12-3 or TRBV12-4 and TRBJ1-1, with D tentatively TRBD1 (5 bases). V lost 3 bases, J lost 1 base, and 15 bases lay in between. The CDR3 is 16 amino acids. The CDR3 DNA reads as TGTGCCAGCAGTTTTGAAAGGGGTTATGGGAACACTGAAGCTTTCTTT. It is translated as CASSFERGYGNTEAFF.

This clonotype was detected many times. The rearrangement uses TRBV5-1 and TRBJ2-1; 10 nucleotides agree with TRBD2. CDR1 and CDR2 from the germline V gene are SGHRS and YFSETQ. The CDR3 sequence is 15 residues long. The ends lost 2 bases at V and 10 bases at J; junction bases unmatched: 9. The DNA for the CDR3 is TGCGCCAGCAGCTTCCTAGCGGGGGCCGGAGGGGAGCAGTTCTTC. Amino acids: CASSFLAGAGGEQFF.

The J gene is TRBJ2-2, the V gene TRBV7-2; no clear D. V was shortened by 5 bases and J by 0 bases, with 16 bases between the two germline ends. This CDR3 contains 17 residues. Per the germline V gene, CDR1 is SGHTA and CDR2 is FQGNSA. The CDR3 DNA is TGTGCCAGCAGCCGAAAGTCCATCCGATCGAACACCGGGGAGCTGTTTTTT. Its translation is CASSRKSIRSNTGELFF.

J is TRBJ1-2 and V is TRBV20-1; unclear D gene. This CDR3 contains 14 residues. Germline loops: CDR1 DFQATT, CDR2 SNEGSKA (reference sequence). V was clipped by 2 bases and J by 4 bases, with 14 bases between them. The CDR3: CSARIPSPTYGYTF. CDR3 DNA sequence: TGCAGTGCTAGAATTCCCAGCCCTACCTATGGCTACACCTTC.

This clonotype appeared many times. The chain links TRBV28 to TRBJ2-3, with D possibly TRBD1 on 6 matching bases. This CDR3 has 15 amino acids. The ends were cut back, 0 bases at V and 1 base at J, with 8 bases in the middle. CDR1 MDHEN and CDR2 SYDVKM come from the germline V gene. As DNA, the CDR3 is TGTGCCAGCAGTTTATGGTCAGGGGGCACAGATACGCAGTATTTT. The encoded protein is CASSLWSGGTDTQYF.

The chain couples TRBV5-1 to TRBJ2-3; possible D gene TRBD1, 5 bases. The CDR3 contains 14 residues. V gave up 4 bases and J gave up 6 bases, with 15 bases separating them. Germline CDR1 and CDR2: SGHRS and YFSETQ. CDR3 coding DNA: TGCGCCAGCAGCGTGGCCCAGCCAGGGGATACGCAGTATTTT. It translates to CASSVAQPGDTQYF.

The genes are TRBV29-1 and TRBJ1-3; D may be TRBD1 (5 bases). Germline V CDR1 and CDR2: SQVTM, ANQGSEA. Trimming cost V 5 bases and J 4 bases, with 18 bases left between them. CDR3 size: 15 residues. DNA of the CDR3: TGCAGCGTTCTTCCCGGCGGCAGGGAGGGAAACACCATATATTTT. It yields the protein CSVLPGGREGNTIYF. Complete variable domain (other parts from reference TRBV29-1 and TRBJ1-3): SAVISQKPSRDICQRGTSLTIQCQVDSQVTMMFWYRQQPGQSLTLIATANQGSEATYESGFVIDKFPISRPNLTFSTLTVSNMSPEDSSIYLCSVLPGGREGNTIYFGEGSWLTVV.

This sequence joins TRBV11-3 and TRBJ2-3; 11 positions match TRBD2. CDR3 length: 16 residues. Trimming cost V 5 bases and J 0 bases; bases outside gene matches: 4. Germline values: CDR1 SGHNT, CDR2 YENEEA. The CDR3 nucleotides read TGTGCCAGCAGCGCGGGACTAGCGGAGAGCACAGATACGCAGTATTTT. Its translation: CASSAGLAESTDTQYF.

The chain carries TRBV5-1 and TRBJ1-3; tentative D call: TRBD1 (5 bases). Trimming removed 4 bases from V and 0 bases from J, with 14 bases in between. Germline assignment: CDR1 SGHRS and CDR2 YFSETQ. The CDR3 has 16 residues. CDR3 protein: CASSAGDGSSGNTIYF. Written as DNA, the CDR3 is TGCGCCAGCAGCGCCGGGGACGGGAGCTCTGGAAACACCATATATTTT. The variable domain in full, with the rest retrieved from reference TRBV5-1 and TRBJ1-3, is KAGVTQTPRYLIKTRGQQVTLSCSPISGHRSVSWYQQTPGQGLQFLFEYFSETQRNKGNFPGRFSGRQFSNSRSEMNVSTLELGDSALYLCASSAGDGSSGNTIYFGEGSWLTVV.

This clonotype appeared many times. This rearrangement joins TRBV5-1 to TRBJ2-2, with a tentative D call TRBD2 (6 bases). This CDR3 contains 16 residues. V gave up 1 base and J gave up 0 bases, with 10 bases separating them. Germline values: CDR1 SGHRS, CDR2 YFSETQ. In DNA, the CDR3 is TGCGCCAGCAGCTTGTGGGGGGATTCGAACACCGGGGAGCTGTTTTTT. Its protein is CASSLWGDSNTGELFF. The full variable domain, rest sourced from reference TRBV5-1 and TRBJ2-2, is KAGVTQTPRYLIKTRGQQVTLSCSPISGHRSVSWYQQTPGQGLQFLFEYFSETQRNKGNFPGRFSGRQFSNSRSEMNVSTLELGDSALYLCASSLWGDSNTGELFFGEGSRLTVL.

The chain recombines TRBV29-1 with TRBJ1-4; D is unresolved. CDR3 length: 13 residues. V lost 6 bases, J lost 7 bases, and 15 bases lay in between. Germline V gives CDR1 SQVTM, CDR2 ANQGSEA. CDR3: CSVFRPGGEKLFF. The CDR3 DNA is TGCAGCGTCTTTCGTCCGGGAGGTGAAAAACTGTTTTTT.

Ten or more counts support this clonotype. V gene TRBV7-2 combines with J gene TRBJ2-1; D is possibly TRBD2 (6 bases). CDR1 is SGHTA and CDR2 is FQGNSA in the germline V gene. The CDR3 loop spans 15 amino acids. The germline V and J ends were trimmed by 5 bases and 7 bases, with 18 bases remaining between them. CDR3 in DNA: TGTGCCAGCAGCCGGGGGTCCCCCGACGGGAATGAGCAGTTCTTC. Its translation: CASSRGSPDGNEQFF.

This clonotype came up many times. The rearrangement links TRBV5-1 to TRBJ2-1; no firm D call. The V end lost 7 bases, the J end lost 9 bases, and 11 bases lay between the germline ends. From germline, CDR1 is SGHRS and CDR2 YFSETQ. The CDR3 contains 11 residues. CDR3 sequence: CASGGYREQFF. The CDR3 DNA reads as TGCGCCAGCGGCGGTTACCGTGAGCAGTTCTTC. The whole variable domain, filled in from reference TRBV5-1 and TRBJ2-1, reads KAGVTQTPRYLIKTRGQQVTLSCSPISGHRSVSWYQQTPGQGLQFLFEYFSETQRNKGNFPGRFSGRQFSNSRSEMNVSTLELGDSALYLCASGGYREQFFGPGTRLTVL.

This clonotype came up many times. This rearrangement joins TRBV3-1 to TRBJ2-2; unclear D gene. CDR3 length equals 16 residues. V was shortened by 0 bases and J by 0 bases, with 8 bases between the two germline ends. Germline assignment: CDR1 LGHDT and CDR2 YNNKEL (reference sequence). The CDR3 DNA follows: TGTGCCAGCAGCCAAGAACCAGCATCGAACACCGGGGAGCTGTTTTTT. Its protein product is CASSQEPASNTGELFF. Variable domain in full (rest from reference TRBV3-1 and TRBJ2-2): DTAVSQTPKYLVTQMGNDKSIKCEQNLGHDTMYWYKQDSKKFLKIMFSYNNKELIINETVPNRFSPKSPDKAHLNLHINSLELGDSAVYFCASSQEPASNTGELFFGEGSRLTVL.

This clonotype was counted only a few times. This chain joins TRBV7-2 and TRBJ2-7; TRBD2 agrees at 13 bases. Germline CDR1 is SGHTA and CDR2 is FQGNSA. The V and J ends lost 5 bases and 2 bases, in that order; junction bases with no gene match: 3. This CDR3 spans 15 amino acids. The DNA for the CDR3 is TGTGCCAGCAGCCCAACTAGCGGGGGGGCCTACGAGCAGTACGTC. Translation gives CASSPTSGGAYEQYV.

In this sample, this clonotype turned up many times. The CDR3 loop reads CASSQDGLASEQFF. The CDR3 DNA reads TGCGCCAGCAGCCAAGATGGGCTAGCGAGTGAGCAGTTCTTC. The chain recombines TRBV4-3 with TRBJ2-1; D might be TRBD2 (6 bases). V dropped 0 bases and J dropped 9 bases, with 12 bases sitting between them. The CDR3 covers 14 residues. Per the germline V gene, CDR1 is LGHNA and CDR2 is YSLEER.